This passage covers 22 T cell receptor beta chains from one sample sequenced in a study of regulatory T cells in long-lasting Graves disease. Investigators prepared the TCR beta libraries by applying iRepertoire HTBI primers and Arm-PCR of CDR3 regions. TCRdb re-called the multiplex PCR reads with MiXCR, one entry per CDR3 protein. The table lists around 450,000 distinct CDR3 sequences, 20% to 25% of them singletons. Regarding time point: persistent/refractory GD, antithyroid drugs over 5 years with positive TRAb. TCR sequences were obtained from RNA taken from PBMCs. This specimen was peripheral blood mononuclear cells (PBMCs), taken when the disease was refractory, from a patient treated with antithyroid drugs. Receptors originate from a female donor with Graves disease.

This clonotype has at least ten counts. The chain recombines TRBV2 with TRBJ2-2; D not resolved. Trimming removed 4 bases from V and 7 bases from J, with 7 bases in between. The V gene's germline CDR1 is SNHLY and CDR2 FYNNEI. The CDR3 is 12 amino acids. The CDR3 here is CASSGQNGELFF. DNA for the CDR3: TGTGCCAGCAGTGGGCAGAACGGGGAGCTGTTTTTT.

This clonotype was counted many times. The junction does not match germline at one end; this may be a read error. J is TRBJ1-2 and V is TRBV2; the D gene is possibly TRBD1 (5 bases). Germline CDR1 is SNHLY and CDR2 is FYNNEI. This CDR3 is built from 15 residues. For the CDR3, the DNA is TGTACCAGCAGTGAGGGTGCGCAGGGTTACTATGGCTACACCTTC. Encoded protein: CTSSEGAQGYYGYTF.

With regard to this clonotype: This may come from a read error, since a much larger clone is one base off. The J gene is TRBJ1-3, the V gene TRBV12-3 or TRBV12-4; possibly TRBD1 for D (5 bases). The V gene lost 2 bases and the J gene lost 2 bases, with 19 bases spanning the gap. The CDR3 runs 18 residues. Here the CDR3 reads CASSLRGYRQAPGNTIYF. CDR3 nucleotide sequence: TGTGCCAGCAGTTTAAGGGGTTACAGGCAAGCCCCTGGAAACACCATATATTTT.

This clonotype was counted between two and nine times. The chain combines TRBV2 with TRBJ2-7, with a tentative D call TRBD1 (5 bases). This CDR3 is built from 16 residues. Trimming removed 1 base at V and 7 bases at J, with 20 bases between. CDR1 is SNHLY, CDR2 FYNNEI, per germline. The CDR3 spells CASSEGAPLQGFEQYF. In DNA, the CDR3 is TGTGCCAGCAGTGAAGGGGCCCCGCTTCAGGGTTTTGAGCAGTACTTC.

As to this clonotype: Germline is not matched at one junction end, which may reflect a read error. The chain uses TRBV7-2 and TRBJ1-2; no definite D call. Germline V gene sequence: CDR1 SGHTA, CDR2 FQGNSA. The CDR3 runs to 13 residues. The DNA of the CDR3 is TGTGCCAGCAGCTCTCCCCCAGAGTATGTCTACACCTTC. Amino acids: CASSSPPEYVYTF.

This clonotype was picked up many times. In nucleotides, the CDR3 is TGTGCCAGCAGCTACCAGGGGAGGGATACTGAAGCTTTCTTT. Its translation is CASSYQGRDTEAFF. The V and J genes are TRBV28 and TRBJ1-1, with D tentatively TRBD1 (6 bases). The CDR3 runs to 14 residues. Trimming took 6 bases from V and 5 from J, leaving 16 bases between them. Germline CDR1 is MDHEN and CDR2 is SYDVKM.

This clonotype was counted only a few times. This chain links TRBV10-1 with TRBJ2-2; maybe TRBD2 (6 bases). The CDR3 covers 14 residues. Germline loops: CDR1 WNHNN, CDR2 SYGVQD (reference sequence). V gave up 6 bases and J gave up 6 bases, with 14 bases separating them. CDR3 DNA sequence: TGCGCCAGCAGCGCCGGACTATATGCCGGGGAGCTGTTTTTT. It specifies CASSAGLYAGELFF.

This clonotype was detected many times. The V gene is TRBV12-3 or TRBV12-4, the J gene TRBJ1-6; possibly TRBD1 for D (5 bases). V lost 6 bases, J lost 11 bases, and 11 bases lay in between. This CDR3 contains 12 residues. The CDR3 bases are TGTGCCAGCAGAAACAGGATCACACCCCTCCACTTT. Translation: CASRNRITPLHF.

This clonotype showed up many times. CDR3 loop: CASTSYYGYTF. In DNA, the CDR3 is TGTGCCAGCACGTCATACTATGGCTACACCTTC. The chain combines TRBV6-1 with TRBJ1-2; D unresolved. Germline V CDR1 and CDR2: MNHNS, SASEGT. V gave up 7 bases and J gave up 3 bases, with 6 bases separating them. The CDR3 totals 11 residues.

This clonotype was counted many times. This chain uses TRBV12-3 or TRBV12-4 with TRBJ1-5; weak D call: TRBD1 (5 bases). Trimming cost V 6 bases and J 2 bases, with 17 bases left between them. The CDR3 is made up of 16 amino acids. CDR3 protein: CASSYPGLGGNQPQHF. The CDR3 DNA reads TGTGCCAGCAGCTATCCCGGGTTGGGGGGCAATCAGCCCCAGCATTTT.

The table lists this clonotype with many counts. This rearrangement joins TRBV28 to TRBJ2-2; 7 bases fit TRBD2. Trimming at V came to 2 bases and at J to 4 bases, leaving 4 bases not matched to a gene. The CDR3 consists of 15 residues. Germline V gene lookup returns CDR1 MDHEN and CDR2 SYDVKM. This CDR3 reads CASSLAGAGTGELFF. In DNA form, the CDR3 reads TGTGCCAGCAGTTTAGCGGGAGCGGGCACCGGGGAGCTGTTTTTT.

This clonotype has at least ten counts. The chain carries TRBV12-3 or TRBV12-4 and TRBJ1-6; no definite D call. CDR3 length: 13 residues. Trimming stripped 7 bases from V and 8 bases from J, with 12 bases between. The CDR3 sequence is CASNFGWYSPLHF. Written as DNA, the CDR3 is TGTGCCAGCAATTTCGGATGGTATTCACCCCTCCACTTT.

This clonotype was counted ten times or more. The rearrangement joins TRBV28 to TRBJ1-5, with a tentative D call TRBD1 (5 bases). Germline-derived CDR1 and CDR2 are MDHEN and SYDVKM. The CDR3 spans 14 residues. The germline V and J ends were trimmed by 6 bases and 6 bases, with 15 bases remaining between them. CDR3 nucleotide sequence: TGTGCCAGCAGCAAAGGTGGGGACTTTCAGCCCCAGCATTTT. Its protein product is CASSKGGDFQPQHF.

This clonotype was seen ten or more times. J is TRBJ2-5 and V is TRBV11-3, with 8 bases matching TRBD2. The V gene's germline CDR1 is SGHNT and CDR2 YENEEA. V lost 6 bases and J lost 2; bases outside the gene matches: 5. This CDR3 has 14 residues. The CDR3 bases are TGTGCCAGCAGAAAACCTAGCGGGCAAGAGACCCAGTACTTC. Encoded protein: CASRKPSGQETQYF. Full variable domain (remainder filled in from reference TRBV11-3 and TRBJ2-5): EAGVVQSPRYKIIEKKQPVAFWCNPISGHNTLYWYLQNLGQGPELLIRYENEEAVDDSQLPKDRFSAERLKGVDSTLKIQPAELGDSAVYLCASRKPSGQETQYFGPGTRLLVL.

This clonotype came up a few times. This chain uses TRBV30 with TRBJ2-2; D ambiguous. Between the trimmed V and J ends, which lost 0 bases and 1 base, there was a span of 9 bases. Per the germline V gene, CDR1 is GTSNPN and CDR2 is SVGIG (reference sequence). The CDR3 is 15 amino acids. The CDR3 region is CAWSVQLVNTGELFF. For the CDR3, the DNA is TGTGCCTGGAGTGTACAACTTGTGAACACCGGGGAGCTGTTTTTT.

The genes are TRBV11-2 and TRBJ2-3, with TRBD2 matching over 10 bases. This CDR3 is built from 18 residues. V shed 1 base and J 1 base; nucleotides not matched to a gene: 8. CDR1 and CDR2 from the germline V gene are SGHAT and FQNNGV. As DNA, the CDR3 is TGTGCCAGCAGCTTAGTAGAGACGGGGACTAGCGGCACAGATACGCAGTATTTT. The encoded protein is CASSLVETGTSGTDTQYF.

A word on this clonotype: This sequence may be a read error, since a much larger clone differs from it by one base. V gene TRBV6-2 or TRBV6-3 combines with J gene TRBJ1-1; a possible D gene is TRBD1 (6 bases). The CDR3 contains 14 residues. In germline, CDR1 is MNHEY, CDR2 SVGEGT. V shed 5 bases and J shed 5 bases, with 15 bases lying between them. CDR3 DNA sequence: TGTGCCAGCAGTCCCCCCGGGCAGGGGACTGAAGCTTTCTTT. Its protein is CASSPPGQGTEAFF.

The table lists this clonotype with many counts. The chain is built from TRBV28 and TRBJ2-7; D is perhaps TRBD1 (5 bases). Germline CDR1 is MDHEN and CDR2 is SYDVKM. This CDR3 region has 13 residues. The V gene lost 5 bases and the J gene lost 7 bases, with 15 bases spanning the gap. CDR3 nucleotide sequence: TGTGCCAGCAGTGGACACACCTTGGGGGAGCAGTACTTC. Residues: CASSGHTLGEQYF.

This clonotype was seen once. It may be a read error: a sequence one base away is much more abundant. The V gene is TRBV6-2 or TRBV6-3, the J gene TRBJ2-7, with TRBD1 identical over 7 bases. With V trimmed by 5 bases and J by 6 bases, 19 bases remained unmatched. The CDR3 totals 17 residues. Germline V gene sequence: CDR1 MNHEY, CDR2 SVGEGT. The CDR3 coding sequence is TGTGCCAGCAGTGAATCGGCCACTGACAGGGTATTCTGCGAGCAGTACTTC. Its translation is CASSESATDRVFCEQYF.

J is TRBJ2-5 and V is TRBV20-1, with 8 bases fitting TRBD1. V shed 8 bases, J shed 6 bases, and the junction held 8 bases outside the gene matches. The CDR3 is made up of 12 amino acids. Germline V gene data show CDR1 as DFQATT and CDR2 as SNEGSKA (reference sequence). In DNA form, the CDR3 reads TGCAGTACTCCGGACAGGGCAAAGACCCAGTACTTC. It is translated as CSTPDRAKTQYF.

There are many counts of this clonotype. The chain employs TRBV11-2 and TRBJ2-5; 10 bases map to TRBD2. CDR1 and CDR2 from the germline V gene are SGHAT and FQNNGV. The CDR3 is 18 amino acids. The ends lost 2 bases at V and 3 bases at J; junction bases unmatched: 12. The CDR3 nucleotides are TGTGCCAGCAGCTTACGATCCGGTGGGCTAGCGGGGGAAGAGACCCAGTACTTC. Its translation: CASSLRSGGLAGEETQYF.

This chain joins TRBV18 and TRBJ2-1; 7 bases map to TRBD1. V lost 6 bases and J lost 2; bases outside the gene matches: 10. CDR3 length: 16 amino acids. Germline CDR1 KGHSH, CDR2 LQKENI. This chain's CDR3 is CASSSRTGGPYNEQFF. CDR3 sequence (DNA): TGTGCCAGCTCCTCAAGGACAGGCGGCCCCTACAATGAGCAGTTCTTC.